The 26 T cell receptor beta chains presented below share a single source sample, sequenced in a study of blood T cell repertoires in COVID-19. Repertoires were generated with immunoSEQ multiplex PCR, while TCRdb's copy carries only in-frame clones and drops some. The sample has about 170,000 clones; about 85% are singletons. The sequenced material came from peripheral blood. These receptors were taken from a man aged 55-75 years who had recovered from COVID-19.

About this clone itself: Compared with germline, one end of the junction differs, possibly owing to a read error. V is TRBV27 and J is TRBJ1-2; the match to TRBD1 covers 7 bases. Germline CDR1 MNHEY, CDR2 SMNVEV (reference sequence). The CDR3 has 8 residues. In DNA form, the CDR3 reads TGTGCCAGGGGACGGGACAGCTTC. Encoded protein: CARGRDSF.

This chain links TRBV9 with TRBJ1-1; no firm D call. The ends were cut back, 7 bases at V and 0 bases at J, with 19 bases in the middle. This CDR3 has 16 amino acids. Germline lookup yields CDR1 SGDLS and CDR2 YYNGEE. CDR3 nucleotide sequence: TGTGCCAGCGGGAGGATAGACACGATTATGAACACTGAAGCTTTCTTT. Translated, it gives CASGRIDTIMNTEAFF.

The rearrangement joins TRBV4-1 to TRBJ1-4; possible D gene TRBD1, 6 bases. This CDR3 comprises 19 residues. Germline V gives CDR1 MGHRA, CDR2 YSYEKL. Trimming took off 0 bases at V and 0 bases at J, with 17 bases between the two ends. CDR3 in DNA: TGCGCCAGCAGCCAAGACGCGGACAGTTCTACCGCAACTAATGAAAAACTGTTTTTT. Residues: CASSQDADSSTATNEKLFF.

The V gene is TRBV27, the J gene TRBJ2-1; TRBD2 aligns across 10 bases. CDR3 length: 14 amino acids. J gave up 12 bases and V 6 bases, and 11 bases lay outside the gene matches. Germline V CDR1 and CDR2: MNHEY, SMNVEV (reference sequence). Here the CDR3 reads CASSSGLATKGQFF. For the CDR3, the DNA is TGTGCCAGCAGCTCGGGACTAGCGACTAAGGGGCAGTTCTTC.

The rearrangement joins TRBV27 to TRBJ1-1, with D perhaps TRBD1 (5 bases). V lost 5 bases and J lost 2, with 15 bases in between. The length of the CDR3 is 15 residues. The germline CDR1 and CDR2 sequences are MNHEY and SMNVEV (reference sequence). The DNA of the CDR3 is TGTGCCAGCAGTCAGACTCCGGGGGATAACACTGAAGCTTTCTTT. It codes for CASSQTPGDNTEAFF.

V and J are TRBV7-9 and TRBJ1-5, with unresolved D. This CDR3 is 15 amino acids long. V was pared by 1 base and J by 2 bases, with 9 bases between. Germline assignment: CDR1 SEHNR and CDR2 FQNEAQ (reference sequence). The CDR3 DNA follows: TGTGCCAGCAGCTTAGGGGCCCATGGCAATCAGCCCCAGCATTTT. Its translation: CASSLGAHGNQPQHF.

This clone was observed at least ten times. The genes are TRBV5-8 and TRBJ1-6, with 7 positions matching TRBD1. J was trimmed by 6 bases and V by 0 bases; bases with no gene match: 3. This CDR3 spans 15 amino acids. Germline V lookup: CDR1 SGHTS, CDR2 YDEGEE. CDR3 nucleotides: TGTGCCAGCAGCTTGGGGCAGGGGGGTAATTCACCCCTCCACTTT. Translating gives CASSLGQGGNSPLHF.

The CDR3 region has the DNA TGTGCCAGCAGCTTCCGGGACAGATCTACTGAAGCTTTCTTT. Its protein product is CASSFRDRSTEAFF. The chain carries TRBV5-5 and TRBJ1-1; 7 bases match TRBD1. The CDR3 has 14 residues. Germline V gene data show CDR1 as SGHKS and CDR2 as YYEKEE (reference sequence). Trimming at V came to 2 bases and at J to 5 bases, leaving 6 bases not matched to a gene.

This clone has only one observation. The chain joins TRBV7-3 to TRBJ1-1; 8 bases are shared with TRBD1. V was clipped by 4 bases and J by 3 bases; unmatched bases: 7. The CDR3 contains 15 residues. Germline V lookup: CDR1 SGHTA, CDR2 FQGTGA. This CDR3 reads CASSSQGARYTEAFF. The CDR3 region has the DNA TGTGCCAGCAGCTCGCAGGGGGCGCGATACACTGAAGCTTTCTTT.

CDR3 region: CASSYTTGDQPQHF. The CDR3 nucleotides are TGTGCCAGCAGTTACACCACAGGGGATCAGCCCCAGCATTTT. This chain joins TRBV6-2 or TRBV6-3 and TRBJ1-5, with 7 bases matching TRBD1. V lost 2 bases to trimming and J lost 5 bases; unmatched junction nucleotides: 3. CDR1 is MNHEY, CDR2 SVGEGT, per germline. The length of the CDR3 is 14 residues.

V gene TRBV7-9 combines with J gene TRBJ1-3, with D maybe TRBD1 (5 bases). The CDR3 runs to 14 residues. CDR1 and CDR2 (germline): SEHNR, FQNEAQ (reference sequence). V was pared by 5 bases and J by 1 base, with 9 bases between. CDR3 DNA sequence: TGTGCCAGCAGCCCGGGGGTATCTGGAAACACCATATATTTT. This encodes CASSPGVSGNTIYF.

This chain links TRBV27 with TRBJ2-1; 9 bases agree with TRBD2. The J segment lost 2 bases and the V segment lost 3 bases, leaving 11 bases of the junction unmatched. Looked up from germline, CDR1 is MNHEY and CDR2 is SMNVEV (reference sequence). The CDR3 covers 18 residues. The CDR3 sequence is CASSFWRGGQFTYNEQFF. Written as DNA, the CDR3 is TGTGCCAGCAGTTTTTGGCGGGGGGGCCAATTTACCTACAATGAGCAGTTCTTC.

This chain connects TRBV11-1 to TRBJ2-7, with D perhaps matching TRBD1 (6 bases). Looked up from germline, CDR1 is SGHAT and CDR2 is FQDESV (reference sequence). The length of the CDR3 is 14 residues. V dropped 5 bases and J dropped 0 bases, with 11 bases sitting between them. For the CDR3, the DNA is TGTGCCAGCAGCCCCAACAGGGACTCCTACGAGCAGTACTTC. It codes for CASSPNRDSYEQYF. The full variable domain, in which reference TRBV11-1 and TRBJ2-7 provide the parts outside the CDR3, is EAEVAQSPRYKITEKSQAVAFWCDPISGHATLYWYRQILGQGPELLVQFQDESVVDDSQLPKDRFSAERLKGVDSTLKIQPAELGDSAMYLCASSPNRDSYEQYFGPGTRLTVT.

This clone came up many times. The junction does not match germline at one end; this may be a read error. The chain joins TRBV7-7 to TRBJ2-2; 8 nucleotides line up with TRBD1. Germline V gene data show CDR1 as SSHAT and CDR2 as FNYEAQ (reference sequence). The CDR3 loop spans 16 amino acids. In DNA form, the CDR3 reads TGTGCTAGCAGCCCCGCCCGGACAGGGAGAACCGGGGAGCTGTTTTTT. This encodes CASSPARTGRTGELFF.

V is TRBV11-3 and J is TRBJ2-2; D gene uncertain. Trimming left V 5 bases short and J 1 base short, with 5 bases between. The CDR3 sequence is 13 residues long. The germline gives CDR1 SGHNT, CDR2 YENEEA. CDR3 in amino acids: CASSPGNTGELFF. The DNA for the CDR3 is TGTGCCAGCAGCCCCGGGAACACCGGGGAGCTGTTTTTT. The full variable domain, completed using reference TRBV11-3 and TRBJ2-2, is EAGVVQSPRYKIIEKKQPVAFWCNPISGHNTLYWYLQNLGQGPELLIRYENEEAVDDSQLPKDRFSAERLKGVDSTLKIQPAELGDSAVYLCASSPGNTGELFFGEGSRLTVL.

This chain uses TRBV27 with TRBJ1-6, with D possibly matching TRBD1 (6 bases). The CDR3 totals 16 residues. Trimming took off 2 bases at V and 6 bases at J, with 14 bases between the two ends. Per germline, CDR1 MNHEY and CDR2 SMNVEV (reference sequence). The CDR3 DNA follows: TGTGCCAGCAGTTTAACACCCGGGGGGCGTAATTCACCCCTCCACTTT. As protein: CASSLTPGGRNSPLHF.

This clone was seen a single time. The chain employs TRBV11-2 and TRBJ2-3; 8 nucleotides align to TRBD2. Germline V gives CDR1 SGHAT, CDR2 FQNNGV. J gave up 5 bases and V 2 bases, and 6 bases lay outside the gene matches. CDR3 length equals 15 residues. The CDR3 nucleotides are TGTGCCAGCAGCTTATTGGGACTAGGGGTAGATACGCAGTATTTT. It codes for CASSLLGLGVDTQYF.

This clone was counted a few times. J is TRBJ2-7 and V is TRBV27; 13 positions agree with TRBD2. The germline V gene has CDR1 MNHEY and CDR2 SMNVEV (reference sequence). CDR3 length: 14 amino acids. Trimming cost V 6 bases and J 4 bases; bases outside gene matches: 3. CDR3 region: CASSQGLAGYEQYF. CDR3 coding DNA: TGTGCCAGCAGCCAGGGACTAGCGGGGTACGAGCAGTACTTC.

The V call is TRBV5-1, the J call TRBJ2-5; 8 bases align to TRBD1. The germline CDR1 and CDR2 sequences are SGHRS and YFSETQ. The CDR3 extends over 15 amino acids. J was trimmed by 1 base and V by 6 bases; bases with no gene match: 8. CDR3 protein: CASTRTGSLQETQYF. CDR3 DNA: TGCGCCAGCACCCGGACAGGGAGTCTCCAAGAGACCCAGTACTTC.

This chain uses TRBV5-4 with TRBJ1-1; D remains ambiguous. Trimming took off 0 bases at V and 2 bases at J, with 5 bases between the two ends. CDR3 size: 13 residues. CDR1 and CDR2 from the germline V gene are SGHNT and YYREEE (reference sequence). The CDR3 sequence: CASSLDHNTEAFF. In DNA form, the CDR3 reads TGTGCCAGCAGCTTGGATCATAACACTGAAGCTTTCTTT.

The chain links TRBV27 to TRBJ2-2; D may be TRBD1 (6 bases). The CDR3 has 17 residues. Germline values: CDR1 MNHEY, CDR2 SMNVEV (reference sequence). The V end lost 5 bases, the J end lost 6 bases, and 22 bases lay between the germline ends. CDR3 residues: CASSPTSQGLKAGELFF. CDR3 coding DNA: TGTGCCAGCAGTCCAACCTCACAGGGATTAAAGGCCGGGGAGCTGTTTTTT.

V is TRBV5-1 and J is TRBJ1-1; 8 bases align to TRBD1. After removal of 4 bases from V and 7 bases from J, the junction contained 12 bases not matched to a gene. Germline V gene sequence: CDR1 SGHRS, CDR2 YFSETQ. The CDR3 sequence is 15 residues long. CDR3 in amino acids: CASSQAPDRVSEAFF. The CDR3 DNA follows: TGCGCCAGCAGCCAAGCGCCGGACAGGGTCAGTGAAGCTTTCTTT. The variable domain in full, with the rest retrieved from reference TRBV5-1 and TRBJ1-1, is KAGVTQTPRYLIKTRGQQVTLSCSPISGHRSVSWYQQTPGQGLQFLFEYFSETQRNKGNFPGRFSGRQFSNSRSEMNVSTLELGDSALYLCASSQAPDRVSEAFFGQGTRLTVV.

This rearrangement joins TRBV29-1 to TRBJ1-1, with D uncertain. The CDR3 loop spans 13 amino acids. V was pared by 3 bases and J by 1 base, with 9 bases between. CDR1 and CDR2 (germline): SQVTM, ANQGSEA. CDR3 bases: TGCAGCGTTGAGGTGACAACGAACACTGAAGCTTTCTTT. It translates to CSVEVTTNTEAFF.

There are a few counts of this clone. The rearrangement links TRBV2 to TRBJ1-1, with D hard to call. The CDR3 sequence is 13 residues long. The V gene's germline CDR1 is SNHLY and CDR2 FYNNEI. With 8 bases removed from V and 2 bases from J, the gap between germline ends came to 12 bases. CDR3 coding DNA: TGTGCCAGCGCGGGATACGGCAACACTGAAGCTTTCTTT. Residues: CASAGYGNTEAFF.

The DNA for the CDR3 is TGTGCCAGCAGTTGGAACAGGGAAGAGACCCAGTACTTC. Translation gives CASSWNREETQYF. The chain is built from TRBV6-1 and TRBJ2-5, with a possible D match to TRBD1 (6 bases). The CDR3 covers 13 residues. From germline, CDR1 is MNHNS and CDR2 SASEGT. V dropped 5 bases and J dropped 3 bases, with 10 bases sitting between them.

This chain joins TRBV4-1 and TRBJ2-5; 10 nucleotides line up with TRBD1. Germline-derived CDR1 and CDR2 are MGHRA and YSYEKL. This CDR3 spans 17 amino acids. The J segment lost 1 base and the V segment lost 2 bases, leaving 7 bases of the junction unmatched. Written as DNA, the CDR3 is TGCGCCAGCAGCCAAACCGACAGGGGGCCCCTCCAAGAGACCCAGTACTTC. This gives the protein CASSQTDRGPLQETQYF.